These 3 T cell receptor beta chains came from one sample sequenced in a study of T-cell memory formation after mild COVID-19. Each CDR3 protein is one row after TCRdb ran MiXCR on the 5' RACE reads. The data contain 250,000 to 300,000 distinct CDR3 sequences, 15% to 20% of them singletons. Sequencing input: PBMCs or a T cell subset sorted from them (not recorded which). The receptors were gathered from a man younger than 35 who had mild COVID-19 (a few samples of this study predate the infection). Cell type and time point are not known.

The CDR3 DNA reads as TGTGCCAGCAGCCGAGCCCGGCAACTCCAGGGCGAGCAGTACTTC. Protein product: CASSRARQLQGEQYF. The genes are TRBV5-4 and TRBJ2-7; D might be TRBD1 (5 bases). CDR3 length: 15 residues. Germline CDR1 reads SGHNT; CDR2 reads YYREEE (reference sequence). Trimming left V 4 bases short and J 6 bases short, with 20 bases between.

This clonotype appeared a few times. This sequence joins TRBV4-2 and TRBJ2-7, with D possibly TRBD2 on 7 matching bases. The V and J ends lost 4 bases and 6 bases respectively, with 19 bases between them. CDR3 length equals 15 residues. Germline V gene sequence: CDR1 LGHNA, CDR2 YNFKEQ. The CDR3 loop is CASSLEAGAPGEQYV. The CDR3 bases are TGTGCCAGCAGCCTAGAGGCGGGGGCACCGGGCGAGCAGTACGTC.

The chain joins TRBV25-1 to TRBJ2-5, with D possibly TRBD1 on 6 matching bases. Per germline, CDR1 MGHDK and CDR2 SYGVNS. The V end lost 2 bases, the J end lost 0 bases, and 10 bases lay between the germline ends. This CDR3 comprises 15 residues. The CDR3 DNA reads TGTGCCAGCAGTGAAGGGTGGGGGCACCAAGAGACCCAGTACTTC. It yields the protein CASSEGWGHQETQYF.